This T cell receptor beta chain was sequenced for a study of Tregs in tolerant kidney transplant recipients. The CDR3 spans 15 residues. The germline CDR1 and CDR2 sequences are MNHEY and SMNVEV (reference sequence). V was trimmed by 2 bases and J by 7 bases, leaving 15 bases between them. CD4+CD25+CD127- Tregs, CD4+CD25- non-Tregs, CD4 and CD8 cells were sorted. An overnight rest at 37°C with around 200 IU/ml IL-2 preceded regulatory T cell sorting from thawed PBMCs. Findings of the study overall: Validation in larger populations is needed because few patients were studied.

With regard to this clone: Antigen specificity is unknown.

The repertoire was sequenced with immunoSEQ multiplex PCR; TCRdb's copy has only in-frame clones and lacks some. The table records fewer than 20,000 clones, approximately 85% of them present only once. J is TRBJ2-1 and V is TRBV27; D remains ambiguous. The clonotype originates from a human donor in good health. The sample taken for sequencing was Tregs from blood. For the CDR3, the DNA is TGTGCCAGCAGTTTAACCCAGGCCGCGCGGAATGAGCAGTTCTTC. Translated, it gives CASSLTQAARNEQFF.